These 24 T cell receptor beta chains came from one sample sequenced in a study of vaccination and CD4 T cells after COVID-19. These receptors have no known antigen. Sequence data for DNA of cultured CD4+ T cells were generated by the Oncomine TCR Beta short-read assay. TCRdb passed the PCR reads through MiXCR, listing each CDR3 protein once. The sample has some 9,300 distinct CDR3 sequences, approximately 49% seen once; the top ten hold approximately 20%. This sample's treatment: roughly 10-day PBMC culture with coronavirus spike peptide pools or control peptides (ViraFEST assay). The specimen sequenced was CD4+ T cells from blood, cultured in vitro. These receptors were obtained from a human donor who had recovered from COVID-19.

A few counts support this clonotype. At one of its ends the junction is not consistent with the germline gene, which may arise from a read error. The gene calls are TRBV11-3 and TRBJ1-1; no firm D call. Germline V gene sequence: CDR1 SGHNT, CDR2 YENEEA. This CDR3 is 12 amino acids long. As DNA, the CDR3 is TGTGCCAGCAGGTTAGAAAGCACTGAAGCTTTCTTT. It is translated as CASRLESTEAFF.

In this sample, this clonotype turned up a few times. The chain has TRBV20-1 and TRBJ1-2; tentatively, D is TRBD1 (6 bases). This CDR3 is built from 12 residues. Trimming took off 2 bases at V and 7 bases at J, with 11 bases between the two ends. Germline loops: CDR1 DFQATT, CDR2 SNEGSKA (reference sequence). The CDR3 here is CSARKGGGGYTF. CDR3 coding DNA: TGCAGTGCTAGAAAGGGGGGTGGTGGCTACACCTTC.

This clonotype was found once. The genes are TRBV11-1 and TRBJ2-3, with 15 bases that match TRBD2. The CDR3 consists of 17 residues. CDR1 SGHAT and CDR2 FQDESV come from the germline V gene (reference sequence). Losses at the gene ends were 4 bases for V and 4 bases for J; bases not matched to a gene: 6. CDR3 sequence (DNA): TGTGCCAGCAGCTCCTGGACTAGCGGGGGGGGATCAGATACGCAGTATTTT. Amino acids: CASSSWTSGGGSDTQYF.

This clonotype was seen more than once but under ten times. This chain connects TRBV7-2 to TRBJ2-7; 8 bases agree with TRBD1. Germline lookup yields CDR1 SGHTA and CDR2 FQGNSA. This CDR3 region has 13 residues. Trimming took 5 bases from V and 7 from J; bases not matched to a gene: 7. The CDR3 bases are TGTGCCAGCAGCCTCGACAGGGGTGGAGAGCAGTACTTC. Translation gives CASSLDRGGEQYF.

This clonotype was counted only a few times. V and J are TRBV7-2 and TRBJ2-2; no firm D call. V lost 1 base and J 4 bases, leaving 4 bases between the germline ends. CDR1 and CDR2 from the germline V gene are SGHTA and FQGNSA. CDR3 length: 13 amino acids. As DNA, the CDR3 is TGTGCCAGCAGCTTAGGACCCACCGGGGAGCTGTTTTTT. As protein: CASSLGPTGELFF.

The CDR3, as DNA: TGTGCCAGCAGCGGGCGACTAGCGGGGGGGGCAGATACGCAGTATTTT. This codes for CASSGRLAGGADTQYF. This chain uses TRBV7-2 with TRBJ2-3, with 14 bases matching TRBD2. V shed 5 bases and J 4 bases; nucleotides not matched to a gene: 5. Per germline, CDR1 SGHTA and CDR2 FQGNSA. This CDR3 contains 16 residues.

The CDR3 DNA follows: TGTGCCAGCAGCTTAGTTGTGGGGGCGGGTTCTGGGGCCAACGTCCTGACTTTC. Protein sequence: CASSLVVGAGSGANVLTF. The chain uses TRBV7-9 and TRBJ2-6, with a possible D match to TRBD1 (6 bases). CDR1 is SEHNR and CDR2 is FQNEAQ in the germline V gene (reference sequence). CDR3 length: 18 amino acids. V lost 1 base and J lost 1, with 14 bases in between.

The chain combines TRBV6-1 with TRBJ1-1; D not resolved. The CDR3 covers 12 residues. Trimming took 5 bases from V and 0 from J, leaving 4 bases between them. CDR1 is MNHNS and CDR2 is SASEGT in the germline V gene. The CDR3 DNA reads TGTGCCAGCAGTACAGTGAACACTGAAGCTTTCTTT. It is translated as CASSTVNTEAFF.

CDR3 sequence reads: CASSQTGGVTDTQYF. The CDR3 DNA reads TGTGCCAGCAGCCAGACTGGGGGAGTGACAGATACGCAGTATTTT. The J gene is TRBJ2-3, the V gene TRBV7-6; D may correspond to TRBD1 or TRBD2 (5 bases each). Germline CDR1 and CDR2: SGHVS and FNYEAQ. The CDR3 spans 15 residues. Trimming cost V 5 bases and J 3 bases, with 15 bases left between them.

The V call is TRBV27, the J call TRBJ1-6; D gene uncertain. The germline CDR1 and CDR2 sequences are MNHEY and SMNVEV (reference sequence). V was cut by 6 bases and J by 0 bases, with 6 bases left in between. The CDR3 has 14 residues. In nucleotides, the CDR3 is TGTGCCAGCAGAAGGACCTCCTATAATTCACCCCTCCACTTT. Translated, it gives CASRRTSYNSPLHF.

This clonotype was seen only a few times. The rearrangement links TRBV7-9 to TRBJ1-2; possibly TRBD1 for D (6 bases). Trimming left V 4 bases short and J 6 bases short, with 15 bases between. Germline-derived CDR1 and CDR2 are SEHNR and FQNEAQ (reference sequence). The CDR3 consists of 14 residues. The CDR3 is CASSSPGRGNGYTF. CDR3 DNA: TGTGCCAGCAGCTCCCCCGGGAGGGGGAATGGCTACACCTTC.

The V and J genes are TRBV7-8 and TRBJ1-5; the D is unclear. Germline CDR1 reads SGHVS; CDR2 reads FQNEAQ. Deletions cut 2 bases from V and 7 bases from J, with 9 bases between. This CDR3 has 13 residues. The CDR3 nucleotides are TGTGCCAGCAGCTTACGACAATTGCAGCCCCAGCATTTT. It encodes CASSLRQLQPQHF. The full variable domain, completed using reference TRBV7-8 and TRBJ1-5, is GAGVSQSPRYKVAKRGQDVALRCDPISGHVSLFWYQQALGQGPEFLTYFQNEAQLDKSGLPSDRFFAERPEGSVSTLKIQRTQQEDSAVYLCASSLRQLQPQHFGDGTRLSIL.

The CDR3 bases are TGTGCCAGCAGGGCAGCGAACAATGAGCAGTTCTTC. Amino acid sequence: CASRAANNEQFF. The chain couples TRBV2 to TRBJ2-1; no definite D call. Trimming cost V 6 bases and J 5 bases, with 8 bases left between them. The CDR3 covers 12 residues. CDR1 and CDR2 (germline): SNHLY, FYNNEI.

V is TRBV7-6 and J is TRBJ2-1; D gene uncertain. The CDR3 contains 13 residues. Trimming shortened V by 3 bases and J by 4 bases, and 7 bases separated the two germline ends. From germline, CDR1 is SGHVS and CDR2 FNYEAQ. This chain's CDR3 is CASSFTPYNEQFF. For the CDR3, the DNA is TGTGCCAGCAGCTTCACTCCGTACAATGAGCAGTTCTTC.

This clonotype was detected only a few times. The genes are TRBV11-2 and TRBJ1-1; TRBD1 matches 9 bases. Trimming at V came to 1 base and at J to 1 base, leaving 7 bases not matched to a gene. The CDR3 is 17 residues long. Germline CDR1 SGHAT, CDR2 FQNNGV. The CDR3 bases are TGTGCCAGCAGCTTAGTTCGGACAGGGGATCGGAACACTGAAGCTTTCTTT. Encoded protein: CASSLVRTGDRNTEAFF.

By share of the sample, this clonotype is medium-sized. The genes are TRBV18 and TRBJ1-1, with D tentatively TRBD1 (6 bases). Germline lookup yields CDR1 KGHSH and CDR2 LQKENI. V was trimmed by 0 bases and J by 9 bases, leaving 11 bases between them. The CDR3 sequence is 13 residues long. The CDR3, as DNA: TGTGCCAGCTCACCACCGGAACAGGGTAAAGCTTTCTTT. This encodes CASSPPEQGKAFF.

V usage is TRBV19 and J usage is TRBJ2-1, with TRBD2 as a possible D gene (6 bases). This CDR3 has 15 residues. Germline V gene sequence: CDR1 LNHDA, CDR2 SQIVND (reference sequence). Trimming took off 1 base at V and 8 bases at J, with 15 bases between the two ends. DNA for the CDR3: TGTGCCAGTAGTATAGGACTAGAAATTAGGGATGAGCAGTTCTTC. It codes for CASSIGLEIRDEQFF.

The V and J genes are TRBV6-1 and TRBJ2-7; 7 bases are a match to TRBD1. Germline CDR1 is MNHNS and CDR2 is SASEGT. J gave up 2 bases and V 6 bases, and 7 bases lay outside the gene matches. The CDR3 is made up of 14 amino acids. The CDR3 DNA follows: TGTGCCAGCAGCGGCGACAGGGAGCCCTACGAGCAGTACTTC. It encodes CASSGDREPYEQYF.

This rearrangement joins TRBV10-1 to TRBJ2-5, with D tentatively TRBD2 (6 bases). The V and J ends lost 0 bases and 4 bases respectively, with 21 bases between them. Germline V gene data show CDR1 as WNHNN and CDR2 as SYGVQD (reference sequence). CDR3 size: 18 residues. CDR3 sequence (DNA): TGCGCCAGCAGTGAGTCGGGACTCCCTGCGAGGGTTGGAGAGACCCAGTACTTC. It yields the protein CASSESGLPARVGETQYF.

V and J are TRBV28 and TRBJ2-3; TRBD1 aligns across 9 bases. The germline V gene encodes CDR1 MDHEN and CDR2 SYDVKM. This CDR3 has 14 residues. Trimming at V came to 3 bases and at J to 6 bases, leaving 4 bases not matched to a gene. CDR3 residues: CASSLGQGGDTQYF. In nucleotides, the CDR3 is TGTGCCAGCAGTTTGGGACAGGGCGGGGATACGCAGTATTTT.

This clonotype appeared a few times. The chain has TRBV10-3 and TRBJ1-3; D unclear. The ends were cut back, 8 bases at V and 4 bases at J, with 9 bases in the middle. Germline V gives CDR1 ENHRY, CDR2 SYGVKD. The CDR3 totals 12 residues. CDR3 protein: CAIGGIGNTIYF. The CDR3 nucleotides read TGTGCCATCGGAGGCATCGGAAACACCATATATTTT.

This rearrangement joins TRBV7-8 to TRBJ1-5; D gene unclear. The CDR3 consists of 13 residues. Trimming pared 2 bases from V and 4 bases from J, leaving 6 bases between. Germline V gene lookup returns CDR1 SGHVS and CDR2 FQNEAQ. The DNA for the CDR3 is TGTGCCAGCAGCTTACGCGGGAATCAGCCCCAGCATTTT. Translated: CASSLRGNQPQHF.

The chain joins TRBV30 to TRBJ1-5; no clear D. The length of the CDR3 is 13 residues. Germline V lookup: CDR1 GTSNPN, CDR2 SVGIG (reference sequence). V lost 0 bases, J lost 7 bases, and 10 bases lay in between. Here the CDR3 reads CAWSVAAGQPQHF. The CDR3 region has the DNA TGTGCCTGGAGTGTAGCAGCCGGGCAGCCCCAGCATTTT.

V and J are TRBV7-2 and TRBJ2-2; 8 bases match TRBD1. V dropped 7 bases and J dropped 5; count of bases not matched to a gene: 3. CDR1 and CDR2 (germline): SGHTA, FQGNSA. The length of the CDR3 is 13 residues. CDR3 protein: CASNRQGTGELFF. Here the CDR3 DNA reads TGTGCCAGCAACAGACAGGGGACCGGGGAGCTGTTTTTT.